The 6 T cell receptor beta chains below come from one sample, sequenced in a study of T cell responses to AZD1222 COVID-19 vaccine. TCRdb's table, derived via immunoSEQ multiplex PCR, lists solely in-frame clones and lacks some. The data hold 140,000 to 150,000 clones, with around 83% observed a single time. The sequenced sample was peripheral blood, obtained 28 days after the second AZD1222 dose. All receptors derive from an adult who received the AZD1222 COVID-19 vaccine.

The chain joins TRBV27 to TRBJ1-1, with D hard to call. Trimming took off 2 bases at V and 0 bases at J, with 4 bases between the two ends. This CDR3 contains 13 residues. Looked up from germline, CDR1 is MNHEY and CDR2 is SMNVEV (reference sequence). The CDR3, as DNA: TGTGCCAGCAGTTTAACCGTGAACACTGAAGCTTTCTTT. This gives the protein CASSLTVNTEAFF.

The chain has TRBV19 and TRBJ2-3, with 11 bases matching TRBD2. The length of the CDR3 is 17 residues. CDR1 and CDR2 (germline): LNHDA, SQIVND (reference sequence). Trimming at V came to 2 bases and at J to 1 base, leaving 5 bases not matched to a gene. CDR3 sequence: CASSISGLAAGTDTQYF. DNA for the CDR3: TGTGCCAGTAGTATATCGGGACTAGCGGCTGGCACAGATACGCAGTATTTT.

The rearrangement uses TRBV28 and TRBJ1-1; no clear D gene. Trimming took 1 base from V and 1 from J, leaving 7 bases between them. The CDR3 is 14 amino acids. CDR1 and CDR2 (germline): MDHEN, SYDVKM. CDR3 bases: TGTGCCAGCAGTTTATTTGGTGGGAACACTGAAGCTTTCTTT. This translates into CASSLFGGNTEAFF.

This chain uses TRBV4-1 with TRBJ1-5; D might be TRBD1 (6 bases). The CDR3 has 16 residues. Germline assignment: CDR1 MGHRA and CDR2 YSYEKL. Trimming stripped 1 base from V and 7 bases from J, with 17 bases between. CDR3 in amino acids: CASSQVSARGGQPQHF. The CDR3 DNA reads as TGCGCCAGCAGCCAAGTCTCGGCCAGGGGTGGCCAGCCCCAGCATTTT.

This chain connects TRBV9 to TRBJ2-7; TRBD1 aligns across 7 bases. V shed 3 bases and J 2 bases; nucleotides not matched to a gene: 5. Germline assignment: CDR1 SGDLS and CDR2 YYNGEE. CDR3 length equals 14 residues. The CDR3 loop reads CASSERQGPYEQYF. CDR3 DNA: TGTGCCAGCAGCGAGAGACAGGGCCCCTACGAGCAGTACTTC.

This chain's CDR3 is CASSQVAGDWDEQFF. Here the CDR3 DNA reads TGTGCCAGCAGCCAAGTAGCGGGTGATTGGGATGAGCAGTTCTTC. The V gene is TRBV4-2, the J gene TRBJ2-1, with 7 nucleotides matching TRBD2. This CDR3 is 15 amino acids long. The V gene end was trimmed by 1 base and the J gene end by 8 bases; junction bases not matched to a gene: 8. The germline V gene encodes CDR1 LGHNA and CDR2 YNFKEQ.